This T cell receptor beta chain is drawn from a study of early T cells in non-severe SARS-CoV-2 infection. V shed 4 bases and J 6 bases; nucleotides not matched to a gene: 16. Germline V gene sequence: CDR1 SGHRS, CDR2 YFSETQ. The CDR3 covers 17 residues. One entry per CDR3 protein results from TCRdb running MiXCR on the 5' RACE reads. The data show around 28,000 distinct CDR3 sequences, with around 5.3% seen just once and over 2.5% held by the top ten. The TCR was taken from an adult who was a healthcare worker with PCR-confirmed SARS-CoV-2 infection or an uninfected control (not recorded which). Sequences were obtained from whole blood. The chain recombines TRBV5-1 with TRBJ2-7, with 10 positions matching TRBD1. The CDR3 region is CASSLSRRPTGGGEQYF. Here the CDR3 DNA reads TGCGCCAGCAGCCTGTCACGACGCCCGACAGGGGGCGGCGAGCAGTACTTC.